Listed here are 22 T cell receptor beta chains from one sample, sequenced in a study of blood T cell repertoires in COVID-19. The assay was immunoSEQ multiplex PCR, and TCRdb's table has in-frame clones only and misses some. The data show approximately 450,000 clones, 75% to 90% seen once. Sequencing input: PBMCs or T cells enriched from blood (not recorded which). Receptors originate from a man aged 30 to 45 who had recovered from COVID-19.

The rearrangement joins TRBV9 to TRBJ2-3; TRBD2 is a possible D gene (5 bases). V gave up 0 bases and J gave up 0 bases, with 8 bases separating them. The CDR3 covers 15 residues. From germline, CDR1 is SGDLS and CDR2 YYNGEE. DNA of the CDR3: TGTGCCAGCAGCGTAGGACCGGGAAGCACAGATACGCAGTATTTT. This gives the protein CASSVGPGSTDTQYF.

The chain combines TRBV10-3 with TRBJ1-5; TRBD1 is a possible D gene (5 bases). V dropped 5 bases and J dropped 2 bases, with 13 bases sitting between them. Germline V lookup: CDR1 ENHRY, CDR2 SYGVKD. The CDR3 covers 15 residues. As DNA, the CDR3 is TGTGCCATCAGTAAAACTGACAGCGGCAATCAGCCCCAGCATTTT. As protein: CAISKTDSGNQPQHF.

The chain links TRBV5-4 to TRBJ2-5; a possible D gene is TRBD2 (6 bases). With 0 bases removed from V and 2 bases from J, the gap between germline ends came to 8 bases. Germline V lookup: CDR1 SGHNT, CDR2 YYREEE (reference sequence). The CDR3 has 14 residues. The CDR3, as DNA: TGTGCCAGCAGCTTGGTAGCGGCGCAAGAGACCCAGTACTTC. Translation gives CASSLVAAQETQYF.

V is TRBV7-3 and J is TRBJ1-1, with 7 bases matching TRBD1. With 0 bases clipped from V and 0 bases from J, the junction kept 4 bases outside the gene matches. This CDR3 contains 16 residues. Germline lookup yields CDR1 SGHTA and CDR2 FQGTGA. This CDR3 is CASSLTRDSMNTEAFF. CDR3 nucleotides: TGTGCCAGCAGCTTAACGCGGGACAGTATGAACACTGAAGCTTTCTTT.

This chain joins TRBV6-5 and TRBJ1-2; D is unclear. The CDR3 loop spans 14 amino acids. V was cut by 9 bases and J by 4 bases, with 18 bases left in between. Germline V lookup: CDR1 MNHEY, CDR2 SVGAGI. CDR3 in amino acids: CASTPAPRGYGYTF. The CDR3 nucleotides read TGTGCCAGTACGCCGGCCCCCCGGGGCTATGGCTACACCTTC.

The rearrangement links TRBV5-6 to TRBJ2-4; D is uncertain. Deletions cut 4 bases from V and 0 bases from J, with 8 bases between. Per germline, CDR1 SGHDT and CDR2 YYEEEE. The CDR3 contains 14 residues. CDR3 region: CASSEQIAKNIQYF. The DNA of the CDR3 is TGTGCCAGCAGCGAACAGATAGCCAAAAACATTCAGTACTTC.

The chain recombines TRBV29-1 with TRBJ1-5; D remains ambiguous. This CDR3 comprises 12 residues. CDR1 and CDR2 from the germline V gene are SQVTM and ANQGSEA. V was trimmed by 4 bases and J by 0 bases, leaving 4 bases between them. The CDR3 DNA follows: TGCAGCGTTGCCCATAGCAATCAGCCCCAGCATTTT. Its protein product is CSVAHSNQPQHF.

The chain carries TRBV6-5 and TRBJ1-2, with D maybe TRBD1 (6 bases). Trimming took off 6 bases at V and 2 bases at J, with 10 bases between the two ends. CDR1 and CDR2 (germline): MNHEY, SVGAGI. The CDR3 is 13 amino acids. The CDR3 sequence: CASRTDRNYGYTF. The CDR3 coding sequence is TGTGCCAGCAGAACAGACAGGAACTATGGCTACACCTTC.

The CDR3 nucleotides read TGTGCCAGCAGATCTAGCGGGAGTAGGGATGAGCAGTTCTTC. As protein: CASRSSGSRDEQFF. The chain recombines TRBV6-5 with TRBJ2-1, with 10 positions matching TRBD2. The CDR3 length is 14 residues. Per the germline V gene, CDR1 is MNHEY and CDR2 is SVGAGI. V shed 6 bases, J shed 8 bases, and the junction held 7 bases outside the gene matches.

This sequence joins TRBV28 and TRBJ2-7; D not certain. The germline V gene has CDR1 MDHEN and CDR2 SYDVKM. Trimming removed 2 bases at V and 5 bases at J, with 10 bases between. This CDR3 region has 13 residues. This CDR3 is CASSLRDPNEQYF. The CDR3 DNA reads TGTGCCAGCAGTTTACGAGATCCCAACGAGCAGTACTTC.

DNA for the CDR3: TGTGCCAGCACCCTCATTGAGGGACAGGGAGCCTATGGCTACACCTTC. Protein product: CASTLIEGQGAYGYTF. The rearrangement uses TRBV7-9 and TRBJ1-2, with 9 bases identical to TRBD1. In germline, CDR1 is SEHNR, CDR2 FQNEAQ (reference sequence). The CDR3 is 16 amino acids. Trimming at V came to 7 bases and at J to 4 bases, leaving 13 bases not matched to a gene. Drawing the rest from reference TRBV7-9 and TRBJ1-2, the complete variable domain is DTGVSQNPRHKITKRGQNVTFRCDPISEHNRLYWYRQTLGQGPEFLTYFQNEAQLEKSRLLSDRFSAERPKGSFSTLEIQRTEQGDSAMYLCASTLIEGQGAYGYTFGSGTRLTVV.

This chain uses TRBV6-1 with TRBJ2-3; D possibly corresponds to TRBD2 (6 bases). Germline CDR1 reads MNHNS; CDR2 reads SASEGT. V gave up 3 bases and J gave up 0 bases, with 10 bases separating them. This CDR3 region has 15 residues. CDR3 protein: CASSDIAASTDTQYF. CDR3 DNA sequence: TGTGCCAGCAGTGATATAGCGGCTAGCACAGATACGCAGTATTTT.

The chain couples TRBV2 to TRBJ2-4; D is perhaps TRBD2 (5 bases). Trimming removed 6 bases from V and 3 bases from J, with 21 bases in between. The germline CDR1 and CDR2 sequences are SNHLY and FYNNEI. This CDR3 spans 17 amino acids. The CDR3 loop reads CASSPRPGVSYKNIQYF. CDR3 DNA: TGTGCCAGCAGCCCACGCCCCGGGGTCTCTTACAAAAACATTCAGTACTTC.

The chain employs TRBV24-1 and TRBJ1-5, with 8 positions matching TRBD1. The germline CDR1 and CDR2 sequences are KGHDR and SFDVKD. The CDR3 totals 15 residues. With 5 bases clipped from V and 6 bases from J, the junction kept 8 bases outside the gene matches. CDR3 sequence (DNA): TGTGCCACCAGTGCCACAGGACAGGGCCTTCAGCCCCAGCATTTT. It translates to CATSATGQGLQPQHF.

The chain uses TRBV19 and TRBJ1-5, with 8 bases aligning to TRBD1. V was pared by 6 bases and J by 4 bases, with 17 bases of the junction left unmatched. Germline lookup yields CDR1 LNHDA and CDR2 SQIVND (reference sequence). The CDR3 is made up of 18 amino acids. CDR3 sequence reads: CASRGGQALMNGNQPQHF. The CDR3 region has the DNA TGTGCCAGTAGGGGGGGACAGGCCCTTATGAATGGTAATCAGCCCCAGCATTTT.

The V call is TRBV3-1 (or the pseudogene TRBV3-2), the J call TRBJ2-1; the D gene is possibly TRBD2 (6 bases). The CDR3 has 16 residues. Germline V CDR1 and CDR2: LGHDT, YNNKEL (reference sequence). V was clipped by 0 bases and J by 4 bases, with 13 bases between them. Here the CDR3 DNA reads TGTGCCAGCAGCCAAGATGGGGCGGGGATTTACAATGAGCAGTTCTTC. Residues: CASSQDGAGIYNEQFF.

The chain uses TRBV7-9 and TRBJ2-7, with a tentative D call TRBD1 (6 bases). Germline V gene data show CDR1 as SEHNR and CDR2 as FQNEAQ (reference sequence). Trimming shortened V by 1 base and J by 3 bases, and 7 bases separated the two germline ends. The CDR3 has 13 amino acids. Written as DNA, the CDR3 is TGTGCCAGCAGCTTAGGACAGGTCTACGAGCAGTACTTC. Its translation: CASSLGQVYEQYF.

The chain carries TRBV7-8 and TRBJ2-1, with TRBD2 matching over 11 bases. This CDR3 is built from 17 residues. Per the germline V gene, CDR1 is SGHVS and CDR2 is FQNEAQ. J gave up 4 bases and V 5 bases, and 10 bases lay outside the gene matches. The CDR3 DNA reads as TGTGCCAGCAGCGCAATGCGACTAGCGGGGATATACAATGAGCAGTTCTTC. Protein sequence: CASSAMRLAGIYNEQFF.

The genes are TRBV6-5 and TRBJ1-2; no clear D gene. Per the germline V gene, CDR1 is MNHEY and CDR2 is SVGAGI. Trimming took 0 bases from V and 2 from J, leaving 10 bases between them. The CDR3 sequence is 15 residues long. The CDR3 loop reads CASSYSKGGNYGYTF. The CDR3 DNA follows: TGTGCCAGCAGTTACTCGAAGGGCGGGAACTATGGCTACACCTTC.

The gene calls are TRBV27 and TRBJ2-7, with TRBD2 identical over 13 bases. The CDR3 length is 17 residues. CDR1 is MNHEY and CDR2 is SMNVEV in the germline V gene (reference sequence). Trimming at V came to 2 bases and at J to 6 bases, leaving 10 bases not matched to a gene. The CDR3 DNA reads TGTGCCAGCAGTTTAATCTCCGGACTAGCGGGAGTACGCGAGCAGTACTTC. It encodes CASSLISGLAGVREQYF.

The V gene is TRBV4-1, the J gene TRBJ2-7; tentative D call: TRBD1 (6 bases). CDR3 size: 14 residues. V lost 2 bases and J lost 3, with 11 bases in between. Germline V gives CDR1 MGHRA, CDR2 YSYEKL. The CDR3 sequence is CASSQSTGNYEQYF. The CDR3 DNA is TGCGCCAGCAGCCAATCGACAGGTAACTACGAGCAGTACTTC.

This rearrangement joins TRBV6-5 to TRBJ2-2, with 10 bases that match TRBD1. CDR3 length: 14 amino acids. V lost 5 bases to trimming and J lost 5 bases; unmatched junction nucleotides: 2. Germline loops: CDR1 MNHEY, CDR2 SVGAGI. This CDR3 reads CASSRDRGTGELFF. The DNA of the CDR3 is TGTGCCAGCAGTCGGGACAGGGGTACCGGGGAGCTGTTTTTT.